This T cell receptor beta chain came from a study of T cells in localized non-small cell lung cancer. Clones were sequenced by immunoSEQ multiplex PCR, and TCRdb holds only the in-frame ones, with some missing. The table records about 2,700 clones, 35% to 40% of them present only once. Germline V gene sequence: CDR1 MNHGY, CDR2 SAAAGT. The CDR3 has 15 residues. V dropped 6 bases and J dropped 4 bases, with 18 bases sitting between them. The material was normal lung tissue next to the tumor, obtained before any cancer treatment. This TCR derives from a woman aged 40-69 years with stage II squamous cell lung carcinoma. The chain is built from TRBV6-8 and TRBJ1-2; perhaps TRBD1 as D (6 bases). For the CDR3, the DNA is TGTGCCAGCAGCCCGACAGGTTTCGGCTTCTATGGCTACACCTTC. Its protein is CASSPTGFGFYGYTF.